Below are 21 T cell receptor beta chains sequenced from a single sample in a study of T-cell reconstitution after alpha-beta-depleted transplantation in children. TCRbeta library construction was performed incorporating unique molecular identifiers. In TCRdb, the PCR reads were re-called with MiXCR into one record per CDR3 protein. The data show approximately 400,000 distinct CDR3 sequences, with about a tenth seen just once and 4.5% to 7% held by the top ten. The sample here was PBMCs from the stem cell graft donor, taken from the stem cell graft. The receptors derive from a human donor who donated a stem cell graft to a child with acute myeloid leukemia.

This rearrangement joins TRBV7-2 to TRBJ2-7, with 8 nucleotides matching TRBD2. The germline V gene encodes CDR1 SGHTA and CDR2 FQGNSA. J gave up 4 bases and V 5 bases, and 10 bases lay outside the gene matches. The CDR3 has 15 amino acids. CDR3 coding DNA: TGTGCCAGCAGCCCGACCGGGACTAGACTTTACGAGCAGTACTTC. The encoded protein is CASSPTGTRLYEQYF. Drawing the rest from reference TRBV7-2 and TRBJ2-7, the complete variable domain is GAGVSQSPSNKVTEKGKDVELRCDPISGHTALYWYRQSLGQGLEFLIYFQGNSAPDKSGLPSDRFSAERTGGSVSTLTIQRTQQEDSAVYLCASSPTGTRLYEQYFGPGTRLTVT.

There are a few counts of this clonotype. The chain carries TRBV5-1 and TRBJ2-3; the D is unclear. The CDR3 runs to 15 residues. The germline CDR1 and CDR2 sequences are SGHRS and YFSETQ. Trimming took 2 bases from V and 2 from J, leaving 12 bases between them. This chain's CDR3 is CASSFPASATDTQYF. The CDR3 nucleotides are TGCGCCAGCAGCTTTCCAGCTTCAGCCACAGATACGCAGTATTTT.

This sequence joins TRBV12-3 or TRBV12-4 and TRBJ1-1; D gene ambiguous. This CDR3 comprises 14 residues. V dropped 1 base and J dropped 4 bases, with 10 bases sitting between them. CDR3 sequence: CASSLGAVGTEAFF. CDR3 bases: TGTGCCAGCAGTTTAGGGGCAGTAGGCACTGAAGCTTTCTTT.

V is TRBV5-1 and J is TRBJ1-1; D is unclear. Germline CDR1 is SGHRS and CDR2 is YFSETQ. The CDR3 is 15 amino acids. The V gene lost 4 bases and the J gene lost 7 bases, with 20 bases spanning the gap. CDR3: CASSDGVQSWGEAFF. Written as DNA, the CDR3 is TGCGCCAGCAGCGATGGGGTACAGAGCTGGGGTGAAGCTTTCTTT. Full variable domain (missing parts from reference TRBV5-1 and TRBJ1-1): KAGVTQTPRYLIKTRGQQVTLSCSPISGHRSVSWYQQTPGQGLQFLFEYFSETQRNKGNFPGRFSGRQFSNSRSEMNVSTLELGDSALYLCASSDGVQSWGEAFFGQGTRLTVV.

This clonotype has a handful of counts. The chain employs TRBV20-1 and TRBJ2-3, with a possible D match to TRBD2 (5 bases). This CDR3 has 13 residues. The germline V gene has CDR1 DFQATT and CDR2 SNEGSKA (reference sequence). Trimming shortened V by 2 bases and J by 1 base, and 7 bases separated the two germline ends. CDR3 amino acids: CSARPGGTDTQYF. CDR3 DNA sequence: TGCAGTGCTAGACCCGGGGGCACAGATACGCAGTATTTT.

This clonotype has only a few counts. The chain joins TRBV3-1 to TRBJ2-2, with a weak D call TRBD1 (6 bases). This CDR3 comprises 16 residues. Germline lookup yields CDR1 LGHDT and CDR2 YNNKEL (reference sequence). Trimming shortened V by 2 bases and J by 5 bases, and 15 bases separated the two germline ends. CDR3 DNA sequence: TGTGCCAGCAGCCAAAATCAACAGGGATTGACCGGGGAGCTGTTTTTT. Translated, it gives CASSQNQQGLTGELFF.

The rearrangement links TRBV7-2 to TRBJ2-7; TRBD1 aligns across 8 bases. CDR3 length: 14 residues. Germline-derived CDR1 and CDR2 are SGHTA and FQGNSA. V gave up 4 bases and J gave up 6 bases; unmatched junction bases: 8. The chain's CDR3 is CASSWTGYSGEQYV. CDR3 DNA sequence: TGTGCCAGCAGCTGGACAGGGTACTCAGGCGAGCAGTACGTC.

Ten or more counts support this clonotype. V is TRBV4-2 and J is TRBJ2-1; D is unclear. The germline V gene has CDR1 LGHNA and CDR2 YNFKEQ. The CDR3 loop spans 15 amino acids. Trimming removed 0 bases at V and 4 bases at J, with 10 bases between. CDR3 DNA: TGTGCCAGCAGCCAAGAGGAGCTGGATTACAATGAGCAGTTCTTC. Encoded protein: CASSQEELDYNEQFF.

At least ten counts were recorded for this clonotype. The chain couples TRBV20-1 to TRBJ1-3; 8 bases line up with TRBD1. V shed 3 bases, J shed 7 bases, and the junction held 5 bases outside the gene matches. The CDR3 totals 13 residues. In germline, CDR1 is DFQATT, CDR2 SNEGSKA (reference sequence). The CDR3 loop is CSARDRVDNTIYF. The CDR3 nucleotides are TGCAGTGCTAGGGACAGGGTGGATAACACCATATATTTT.

This chain links TRBV11-3 with TRBJ2-1, with 8 bases that match TRBD1. J gave up 2 bases and V 3 bases, and 3 bases lay outside the gene matches. Germline loops: CDR1 SGHNT, CDR2 YENEEA. CDR3 size: 15 residues. The CDR3, as DNA: TGTGCCAGCAGCTTTGCAGGGGGCCCCTACAATGAGCAGTTCTTC. Protein: CASSFAGGPYNEQFF.

The chain recombines TRBV2 with TRBJ1-1; a weak D match, TRBD1 (5 bases). The CDR3 is 13 residues long. Trimming left V 7 bases short and J 1 base short, with 10 bases between. The germline CDR1 and CDR2 sequences are SNHLY and FYNNEI. CDR3 DNA: TGTGCCAGCACTGCAGGGACGAACACTGAAGCTTTCTTT. This gives the protein CASTAGTNTEAFF.

The rearrangement joins TRBV20-1 to TRBJ2-7; 9 nucleotides line up with TRBD1. Germline V gene lookup returns CDR1 DFQATT and CDR2 SNEGSKA (reference sequence). J lost 1 base, V lost 0 bases, and 10 bases had no gene match. This CDR3 is built from 17 residues. The CDR3 DNA is TGCAGTGCTAGAGAGCGCTTGGGACAGGGTTTTTCCTACGAGCAGTACTTC. Its protein product is CSARERLGQGFSYEQYF.

J is TRBJ2-5 and V is TRBV7-2; D uncertain. Germline V gene data show CDR1 as SGHTA and CDR2 as FQGNSA. The CDR3 sequence is 13 residues long. Trimming cost V 2 bases and J 4 bases, with 8 bases left between them. CDR3 sequence reads: CASSLLYRETQYF. CDR3 nucleotide sequence: TGTGCCAGCAGCTTATTGTACCGAGAGACCCAGTACTTC.

This sequence joins TRBV7-2 and TRBJ2-7; D remains unclear. With 3 bases removed from V and 0 bases from J, the gap between germline ends came to 6 bases. The V gene's germline CDR1 is SGHTA and CDR2 FQGNSA. This CDR3 region has 13 residues. The CDR3, as DNA: TGTGCCAGCAGCTTCCGTACCTCCTACGAGCAGTACGTC. Residues: CASSFRTSYEQYV.

The chain uses TRBV20-1 and TRBJ2-4, with D perhaps TRBD2 (6 bases). CDR1 and CDR2 from the germline V gene are DFQATT and SNEGSKA (reference sequence). This CDR3 is 14 amino acids long. V was trimmed by 4 bases and J by 9 bases, leaving 19 bases between them. As DNA, the CDR3 is TGCAGTGCTACCGATCGCGTGGGGCGGGGCATTCAGTACTTC. Translation: CSATDRVGRGIQYF.

This clonotype was picked up a small number of times. The rearrangement links TRBV7-3 to TRBJ2-2; D tentatively fits TRBD1 or TRBD2 (5 bases each). Germline V lookup: CDR1 SGHTA, CDR2 FQGTGA. The CDR3 runs to 14 residues. V was trimmed by 6 bases and J by 2 bases, leaving 10 bases between them. CDR3 in DNA: TGTGCCAGCAGGCCGAGGGGTAACACCGGGGAGCTGTTTTTT. Its protein product is CASRPRGNTGELFF.

J is TRBJ2-1 and V is TRBV5-1; D is unclear. Germline V lookup: CDR1 SGHRS, CDR2 YFSETQ. V shed 0 bases and J shed 7 bases, with 11 bases lying between them. This CDR3 comprises 14 residues. In DNA form, the CDR3 reads TGCGCCAGCAGCTTGGTTGGCCTTGGGAATGAGCAGTTCTTC. It specifies CASSLVGLGNEQFF. Full variable domain (rest looked up from reference TRBV5-1 and TRBJ2-1): KAGVTQTPRYLIKTRGQQVTLSCSPISGHRSVSWYQQTPGQGLQFLFEYFSETQRNKGNFPGRFSGRQFSNSRSEMNVSTLELGDSALYLCASSLVGLGNEQFFGPGTRLTVL.

The genes are TRBV21-1 and TRBJ2-5; the DNA was not compared with TRBD1, the D call given in the table. TRBV21-1 is classified as a pseudogene. The CDR3 consists of 10 residues. The CDR3 DNA follows: TGTGCCAGACCCGGGGAGACCCAGTACTTC. Translating gives CARPGETQYF.

This clonotype occurred many times. The V call is TRBV7-2, the J call TRBJ2-2; D is unclear. The V end lost 6 bases, the J end lost 0 bases, and 11 bases lay between the germline ends. The CDR3 has 15 residues. The germline CDR1 and CDR2 sequences are SGHTA and FQGNSA. CDR3 in DNA: TGTGCCAGCAGGCCGACCAGCGCGAACACCGGGGAGCTGTTTTTT. Translation: CASRPTSANTGELFF.

The table lists this clonotype with a few counts. The chain recombines TRBV12-3 or TRBV12-4 with TRBJ2-3; no reliable D call. Trimming stripped 2 bases from V and 5 bases from J, with 8 bases between. CDR3 length equals 13 residues. CDR3 sequence: CASSLLGEDTQYF. DNA for the CDR3: TGTGCCAGCAGTTTACTTGGAGAAGATACGCAGTATTTT.

The rearrangement uses TRBV5-1 and TRBJ2-5, with 7 nucleotides matching TRBD2. The CDR3 totals 16 residues. CDR1 is SGHRS and CDR2 is YFSETQ in the germline V gene. V trimming: 0 bases; J trimming: 1 base; junction bases outside the gene matches: 6. The CDR3 protein is CASSLGLGRGQETQYF. For the CDR3, the DNA is TGCGCCAGCAGCTTGGGCCTAGGGAGGGGCCAAGAGACCCAGTACTTC.